The rows below give T cell receptor beta chains drawn from one sample of a study of Graves' ophthalmopathy and Graves' hyperthyroidism. TCRdb fed the multiplex PCR reads into MiXCR, producing one record per CDR3 protein. The sample shows fewer than 650,000 distinct CDR3 sequences, roughly 20% of them seen only once. Sequencing was carried out using peripheral blood. These receptors originate from a woman aged 18-29 years with stable Graves' hyperthyroidism. Some clones in this sample may be carry-over from other donors' samples. Both conserved end residues are part of each CDR3. A D gene is named only where the DNA matches it firmly. Some rows mark clone size as missing; the rest say once, few, many or name a class of expanded clone.

size: NA
D: NA
J: TRBJ2-2
V: TRBV6-1
CDR3: CASSEGGDRTTGELFF
DNA: TGTGCCAGCAGTGAAGGGGGAGACAGAACCACCGGGGAGCTGTTTTTT

size: NA
D: TRBD2
J: TRBJ2-7
V: TRBV19
CDR3: CVSRQGLAATYEQYF
DNA: TGTGTCAGTAGGCAGGGACTAGCGGCGACCTACGAGCAGTACTTC

size: NA
D: NA
J: TRBJ2-7
V: TRBV12-3/TRBV12-4
CDR3: CASRPSGLAHEQYF
DNA: TGTGCCAGCCGGCCGTCAGGGCTTGCCCACGAGCAGTACTTC

size: NA
D: TRBD1
J: TRBJ1-6
V: TRBV6-2/TRBV6-3
CDR3: CASQNRGWSYNSPLHF
DNA: TGTGCCAGCCAAAACAGGGGTTGGTCCTATAATTCACCCCTCCACTTT

size: NA
D: TRBD2
J: TRBJ2-5
V: TRBV9
CDR3: CASSAQVGRGTQYF
DNA: TGTGCCAGCAGCGCCCAAGTGGGGAGGGGGACCCAGTACTTC

size: many
D: NA
J: TRBJ1-1
V: TRBV7-3
CDR3: CASSSQGNTEAFF
DNA: TGTGCCAGCAGCTCCCAGGGGAACACTGAAGCTTTCTTT

size: few
D: NA
J: TRBJ2-7
V: TRBV29-1
CDR3: CSVEDPPRSSVGEQYF
DNA: TGCAGCGTTGAAGATCCCCCGAGGAGCAGTGTGGGCGAGCAGTACTTC

size: NA
D: NA
J: TRBJ2-7
V: TRBV6-5
CDR3: CASSLSERYEQYF
DNA: TGTGCCAGCAGTCTATCGGAGCGCTACGAGCAGTACTTC

size: few
D: NA
J: TRBJ1-1
V: TRBV11-2
CDR3: CASSWDTLGARITEAFF
DNA: TGTGCCAGCAGCTGGGATACCCTGGGGGCGCGGATCACTGAAGCTTTCTTT

size: many
D: NA
J: TRBJ1-2
V: TRBV19
CDR3: CASSRRDGSYGYTF
DNA: TGTGCCAGTAGTAGACGGGACGGCTCCTATGGCTACACCTTC

size: many
D: NA
J: TRBJ1-2
V: TRBV29-1
CDR3: CSVVTDTGRLIYGYTF
DNA: TGCAGCGTTGTCACGGACACGGGACGACTAATCTATGGCTACACCTTC

size: many
D: NA
J: TRBJ1-1
V: TRBV19
CDR3: CATSGKGQTEAFF
DNA: TGTGCCACCAGCGGAAAGGGGCAGACTGAAGCTTTCTTT

size: few
D: NA
J: TRBJ1-1
V: TRBV29-1
CDR3: CSDHDEDTEDFF
DNA: TGCAGCGACCACGATGAGGACACTGAAGATTTCTTT

size: many
D: NA
J: TRBJ1-2
V: TRBV27
CDR3: CASSLSWQEGGYTF
DNA: TGTGCCAGCAGTTTATCGTGGCAGGAGGGTGGCTACACCTTC

size: many
D: TRBD1
J: TRBJ1-6
V: TRBV11-1
CDR3: CASSLAEGTGIMALHF
DNA: TGTGCCAGCAGCTTAGCCGAGGGGACAGGCATTATGGCCCTCCACTTT

size: many
D: NA
J: TRBJ1-1
V: TRBV25-1
CDR3: CASSEYTEAFF
DNA: TGTGCCAGCAGTGAATATACAGAAGCTTTCTTT

size: once
D: TRBD2
J: TRBJ2-5
V: TRBV12-5
CDR3: CASGPLGLAGGETQYF
DNA: TGTGCTAGTGGTCCCCTCGGGCTAGCGGGGGGAGAGACCCAGTACTTC

size: many
D: NA
J: TRBJ2-1
V: TRBV28
CDR3: CASSLGTSTYNEQFF
DNA: TGTGCCAGCAGTTTAGGGACTTCGACCTACAATGAGCAGTTCTTC

size: NA
D: TRBD1
J: TRBJ1-5
V: TRBV24-1
CDR3: CATSATSGGGFDQPQHF
DNA: TGTGCCACCAGTGCGACTTCAGGGGGTGGATTTGATCAGCCCCAGCATTTT

size: many
D: NA
J: TRBJ2-7
V: TRBV20-1
CDR3: CSAAPLKYEQYF
DNA: TGCAGTGCCGCCCCCCTAAAATACGAGCAGTACTTC

size: NA
D: TRBD2
J: TRBJ2-7
V: TRBV7-3
CDR3: CASSLGGTSGPYEQYF
DNA: TGTGCCAGCAGCTTGGGGGGGACTAGCGGGCCGTACGAGCAGTACTTC

size: once
D: NA
J: TRBJ1-1
V: TRBV19
CDR3: CASSIGGAVRTEAFF
DNA: TGTGCCAGTAGTATAGGAGGGGCAGTGAGGACTGAAGCTTTCTTT

size: many
D: TRBD1
J: TRBJ2-5
V: TRBV10-3
CDR3: CAISGTGGQETQYF
DNA: TGTGCCATCAGTGGGACAGGGGGCCAAGAGACCCAGTACTTC

size: many
D: NA
J: TRBJ1-1
V: TRBV6-1
CDR3: CASSERSRDLSNTEAFF
DNA: TGTGCCAGCAGTGAAAGGAGCAGGGACCTATCGAACACTGAAGCTTTCTTT